The present entry profiles one T cell receptor beta chain with its context. The data were obtained in a study of blood T cell repertoires in COVID-19. Background on the study: The samples span acute and convalescent COVID-19 from the United States, Italy and Spain. T cells, B-cell-depleted T cells, or PBMCs provided the cDNA or gDNA that served as material.

Under the authors' procedure: Scientists estimated how many nucleated cells there were by amplifying reference gene primers. Sequenced by immunoSEQ multiplex PCR; TCRdb stores in-frame clones only, minus some. V, J and clone size are taken as reported in that table, and D and trimming were inferred from the DNA itself. The sample includes 100,000 to 150,000 clones, approximately 83% of them seen just once. There are 14 residues in the CDR3. CDR1 and CDR2 (germline): MNHEY, SVGAGI. V was trimmed by 7 bases and J by 0 bases, leaving 9 bases between them. Sequencing was performed on peripheral blood. The receptor was derived from a woman aged 45-65 years with acute or convalescent COVID-19. The V and J genes are TRBV6-5 and TRBJ1-4, with D uncertain. The CDR3 bases are TGTGCCAGCATCCCCGTCGCAACTAATGAAAAACTGTTTTTT. This codes for CASIPVATNEKLFF.